Listed here are 6 T cell receptor beta chains from one sample, sequenced in a study of shared clonotypes between healthy human individuals. Produced via immunoSEQ multiplex PCR; TCRdb's table is partial and in-frame only. The repertoire has 1,500,000 or so clones, roughly 95% of them found once; the top ten carry approximately 1%. The sequenced sample consisted of naive CD4+ T cells sorted from blood. Subset given: CD45RA+ positively selected. Every receptor here comes from a young man in good health.

This rearrangement joins TRBV6-1 to TRBJ2-7, with 7 nucleotides matching TRBD1. CDR1 is MNHNS, CDR2 SASEGT, per germline. The CDR3 loop spans 16 amino acids. J gave up 7 bases and V 3 bases, and 15 bases lay outside the gene matches. For the CDR3, the DNA is TGTGCCAGCAGTGACAAACAGGGGTCCGTTCCGGGGGAGCAGTACTTC. Translating gives CASSDKQGSVPGEQYF.

The CDR3 coding sequence is TGCGCCAGCAGCTTGGGGCCAGGGGAGACAGATACGCAGTATTTT. Its protein is CASSLGPGETDTQYF. The rearrangement uses TRBV5-1 and TRBJ2-3; D may be TRBD1 (6 bases). The CDR3 covers 15 residues. The V gene's germline CDR1 is SGHRS and CDR2 YFSETQ. V was shortened by 0 bases and J by 3 bases, with 11 bases between the two germline ends.

This clone has just one count. The chain recombines TRBV11-2 with TRBJ2-2, with 11 bases lining up with TRBD1. V was pared by 8 bases and J by 7 bases, with 9 bases of the junction left unmatched. This CDR3 comprises 15 residues. The germline V gene has CDR1 SGHAT and CDR2 FQNNGV. The CDR3 nucleotides read TGTGCCAGCGGACAGGGGGCGCGGTCGGGCGGGGAGCTGTTTTTT. Amino acids: CASGQGARSGGELFF.

This chain connects TRBV9 to TRBJ2-5; no clear D gene. The germline gives CDR1 SGDLS, CDR2 YYNGEE. Trimming shortened V by 0 bases and J by 5 bases, and 11 bases separated the two germline ends. This CDR3 has 14 residues. The CDR3 loop reads CASSVVPSGETQYF. Here the CDR3 DNA reads TGTGCCAGCAGCGTAGTGCCTAGTGGTGAGACCCAGTACTTC.

This clone is large by share. The chain employs TRBV5-1 and TRBJ2-1; 7 nucleotides align to TRBD2. Germline V gene sequence: CDR1 SGHRS, CDR2 YFSETQ. After removal of 4 bases from V and 0 bases from J, the junction contained 7 bases not matched to a gene. The CDR3 is 16 residues long. CDR3: CASSGGTTPSYNEQFF. The CDR3 nucleotides read TGCGCCAGCAGCGGGGGGACTACACCCTCCTACAATGAGCAGTTCTTC.

The chain uses TRBV9 and TRBJ2-2; D uncertain. The V end lost 3 bases, the J end lost 0 bases, and 6 bases lay between the germline ends. Germline V gives CDR1 SGDLS, CDR2 YYNGEE. The CDR3 runs to 14 residues. DNA for the CDR3: TGTGCCAGCAGCGGACGTCCGAACACCGGGGAGCTGTTTTTT. It encodes CASSGRPNTGELFF. The full variable domain, with the rest looked up from reference TRBV9 and TRBJ2-2, is DSGVTQTPKHLITATGQRVTLRCSPRSGDLSVYWYQQSLDQGLQFLIQYYNGEERAKGNILERFSAQQFPDLHSELNLSSLELGDSALYFCASSGRPNTGELFFGEGSRLTVL.